This T cell receptor (beta chain) derives from a study of blood T cells in healthy people across ages. Each donor gave 9.5 to 10 milliliters of peripheral blood. Whole-study findings and limits: In the absence of known donor CMV status, changes in expanded clonotypes were possibly confounded.

PCR was performed a second time for about 6 to 11 cycles using a sample-barcoded 5' primer and a J-beta primer mix. Via MiXCR, TCRdb re-called the 5' RACE reads, giving one row per CDR3 protein. This repertoire shows roughly 860,000 distinct CDR3 sequences, 62% found once; its top ten account for about a quarter. There are 13 residues in the CDR3. Germline V gene sequence: CDR1 LGHDT, CDR2 YNNKEL (reference sequence). V was trimmed by 4 bases and J by 5 bases, leaving 11 bases between them. On this clonotype itself: Its matching antigen is unknown.

The rearrangement links TRBV3-1 to TRBJ1-2, with a tentative D call TRBD1 (6 bases). This sequence was found in a man aged 25 to 40 in good health. Sequences were obtained from blood. CDR3: CASSRGRGYGYTF. The CDR3 DNA reads TGTGCCAGCAGCCGGGGCAGGGGATATGGCTACACCTTC.